The sequence of this TCR beta chain was determined in a study of OX40 agonist ivuxolimab in advanced cancers. About the study: Each patient was given ivuxolimab into a vein every 2 weeks, at 0.01 to 10 mg/kg. A history of anti-PD-1, anti-PD-L1 or anti-CTLA-4 therapy was acceptable, and about 40% had some.

Assay: immunoSEQ multiplex PCR; the TCRdb copy retains only in-frame clones and omits some. The data contain over 150,000 clones, roughly 94% of them seen just once; the ten biggest clones take up about 0.31%. Germline V CDR1 and CDR2: SGHTA, FQGNSA. The junction had 6 bases not matched to a gene; V was cut back by 2 bases and J by 7 bases. This CDR3 region has 15 residues. This TCR derives from an adult with an advanced solid tumor such as melanoma, head and neck, liver or kidney cancer. The chain links TRBV7-2 to TRBJ2-7; TRBD1 matches at 12 bases. The starting material was CD4+ or CD8+ T cells sorted from blood, obtained in a trial of the OX40 agonist ivuxolimab. The CDR3 loop reads CASSLLGQGAREQYF. CDR3 bases: TGTGCCAGCAGCTTATTGGGACAGGGGGCGCGGGAGCAGTACTTC.